This T cell receptor (beta chain) was identified in a study of blood T cells in healthy people across ages. General study findings and limits: Donors of long life had a larger count of naive CD4+ cells and greater diversity than aged donors. With age, beta diversity per million T cells declined roughly linearly, significantly by approximately 41.

The CDR3 consists of 17 residues. Germline CDR1 and CDR2: MDHEN and SYDVKM. With V trimmed by 5 bases and J by 1 base, 8 bases remained unmatched. The use of a sample-barcoded 5' primer and a J-beta primer mix characterized a second PCR of roughly 6 to 12 cycles. From the 5' RACE reads, TCRdb called clonotypes with MiXCR, one entry per CDR3 protein. The sample holds 550,000 to 800,000 distinct CDR3 sequences; approximately 31% are singletons and the top ten take 15%. As for this clonotype: Its matching antigen is unknown.

The sample taken for sequencing was blood. The TCR originated in a woman older than 75 in good health. The chain employs TRBV28 and TRBJ1-1; the match to TRBD1 covers 12 bases. CDR3 in DNA: TGTGCCAGCAGTAATAGGGACAGGGGGCAAAGGAACACTGAAGCTTTCTTT. Translating it yields CASSNRDRGQRNTEAFF. The whole variable domain, remainder taken from reference TRBV28 and TRBJ1-1, is DVKVTQSSRYLVKRTGEKVFLECVQDMDHENMFWYRQDPGLGLRLIYFSYDVKMKEKGDIPEGYSVSREKKERFSLILESASTNQTSMYLCASSNRDRGQRNTEAFFGQGTRLTVV.